Described below is a single TCR beta chain sequence and its context. As yet, its antigen is unknown. The entry originates in a study of tumor-infiltrating lymphocytes in primary liver carcinoma. Findings and limits, study-wide: In tumor-adjacent and tumor-blood pairs, overlap was lower than in tumor region pairs.

DNA and RNA were both co-extracted from approximately 20-30 mg of bulk tissue that had not been sorted. The CDR3 runs to 16 residues. Germline CDR1 is SGDLS and CDR2 is YYNGEE. Unmatched junction bases numbered 6, after V lost 0 bases and J lost 3 bases. A primer matching the constant region was used to make TCR beta cDNA from around 460 ng of total RNA. A slightly modified ARM-PCR protocol with three nested multiplex PCR rounds produced these TCR beta libraries. Primers for the first two PCR rounds were TRBV1-TRBV30 forward primers and a C-beta reverse primer (around 10 cycles per round). TCRdb ran MiXCR on the multiplex PCR reads and lists one entry per CDR3 protein. This sample has around 99,000 distinct CDR3 sequences; about 70% occur once, and the top ten carry about 27%.

The specimen was tumor-adjacent normal liver tissue. The receptor's source is a man in his forties or fifties with primary liver carcinoma and hepatitis B virus infection. V usage is TRBV9 and J usage is TRBJ2-1; 7 bases map to TRBD2. CDR3 sequence: CASSVDGGSDYNEQFF. The CDR3 nucleotides are TGTGCCAGCAGCGTAGACGGCGGGAGCGACTACAATGAGCAGTTCTTC. The full variable domain, with the rest looked up from reference TRBV9 and TRBJ2-1, is DSGVTQTPKHLITATGQRVTLRCSPRSGDLSVYWYQQSLDQGLQFLIQYYNGEERAKGNILERFSAQQFPDLHSELNLSSLELGDSALYFCASSVDGGSDYNEQFFGPGTRLTVL.